Detailed here is one T cell receptor (beta chain). Its target antigen remains unknown. No much larger clone exists at a distance of one base, and base qualities are not known. Library preparation employed the immunoSEQ multiplex PCR assay. Regarding the original processing steps: A statistical classification framework was developed to diagnose cytomegalovirus status using the catalog of TCR beta chain sequences. TCRdb re-hosts the immuneACCESS table, in-frame sequences only. Its copies lack some clones; in the studies checked, an unresolved V gene accounts for under half of them, and the cause for the rest is not known. V and J calls and clone size follow that table, whereas D and trimming were derived from the DNA. A total of over 200,000 clones appear in this sample, roughly 85% of them only once. Around 5.6% of the sample belongs to the ten largest clones. The sample originates from a study of cytomegalovirus exposure and HLA in healthy donors listed by TCRdb under 2017. For the study in its entirety: According to a later analysis, the approximately 130 validation repertoires were produced on the same platform as the 600 to 850 repertoires of the first cohort. The study aimed to test whether cataloging public T cell receptors could reveal signatures of past pathogen exposure. A separate validation cohort of roughly 120 different subjects was used in addition to the 666-subject first cohort. High-throughput TCR immunosequencing, statistical association of individual TCRs with disease status, and machine learning were combined to predict cytomegalovirus infection status.

Donors formed part of the validation cohort, which comprised about 130 subjects and was distinct from the first cohort of roughly 600 subjects. The study at large found these results: A few of the identified cytomegalovirus-associated TCR beta chains were confirmed in vitro to be specific for cytomegalovirus antigens. The authors suggested that the approach could potentially be extended to other disease states and immunological phenotypes. Across donors, most TCR sequences were observed very rarely, whereas some public TCRs were present in many individuals. A total of about 180 TCR beta chains were listed by the study as associated with cytomegalovirus. All 120 repertoires were used to score co-occurrence in the validation cohort in a later analysis, because that analysis had no HLA typing for the cohort. In both the original and validation cohorts, the classifier was reported to diagnose cytomegalovirus status with high specificity and sensitivity. In a later analysis, TCRs clustered in the first cohort were found to also tend to co-occur in the roughly 130 validation repertoires, with about 94% of cluster scores above 0.

Per the germline V gene, KGHSH is the CDR1 and LQKENI is the CDR2. V ends up 4 bases short and J 6 bases short, with an unmatched junction base count of 6. Spanning cysteine to phenylalanine, the CDR3 consists of 14 amino acids. CDR3 DNA only is kept here, 42 bases in frame from base 1. Sequencing input: PBMCs. The chain is encoded by TRBV18 joined to TRBJ2-7, with 10 bases aligning to TRBD1. This sequence was found in a woman in her late teens or twenties in good health and CMV-seronegative. The DNA sequence is given as TGTGCCAGCTCACGACAGGGGGCAGCCAGCGAGCAGTACTTC. It encodes CASSRQGAASEQYF.